This T cell receptor (beta chain) was obtained from a study of cytomegalovirus exposure and HLA in healthy donors. The PCR made use of 60 Vbeta and 13 Jbeta primers. The protocol was immunoSEQ multiplex PCR, while the TCRdb copy is restricted to in-frame clones and leaves out a portion. The sample lists about 220,000 clones, roughly 75% seen once, with 1.8% in the top ten. Points from the study as a whole: About 87% or about 30% of the time was how often most TCR beta V segments were productive, according to an earlier analysis. Most TCR sequences were rare, but some public TCRs occurred in many donors.

As for this clone: The antigen remains undetermined.

Germline CDR1 and CDR2: SNHLY and FYNNEI. The V end lost 7 bases, the J end lost 4 bases, and 13 bases lay between the germline ends. The CDR3 has 13 residues. This sequence originates from a woman aged 25-40 years in good health and CMV-seronegative. Sequencing was carried out using PBMCs. This sequence joins TRBV2 and TRBJ1-1; D is unclear. DNA for the CDR3: TGTGCCAGCATTGGCCAGCGGGTCACTGAAGCTTTCTTT. This codes for CASIGQRVTEAFF. Full variable domain (remainder filled in from reference TRBV2 and TRBJ1-1): EPEVTQTPSHQVTQMGQEVILRCVPISNHLYFYWYRQILGQKVEFLVSFYNNEISEKSEIFDDQFSVERPDGSNFTLKIRSTKLEDSAMYFCASIGQRVTEAFFGQGTRLTVV.